This T cell receptor (beta chain) is from a study of T cell responses to AZD1222 COVID-19 vaccine. On the study more broadly: Pooling of second doses given at about 4 or about 12 weeks was done. General study points: Vaccine-associated CD4 TCRs ranged over spike, dominating at 160-218 and 743-854. White British people made up most donors, females outnumbered males, and clonal diversity was possibly underestimated. Sampling that yielded the repertoires occurred only after the peak T cell response.

Germline V gene data show CDR1 as MNHEY and CDR2 as SVGAGI. This CDR3 is 13 amino acids long. The ends were cut back, 2 bases at V and 6 bases at J, with 10 bases in the middle. Sequencing used immunoSEQ multiplex PCR; TCRdb keeps in-frame clones, though not all of them. In the table there are 100,000 or so clones, about 89% of which are singletons. Turning to this clone: Its antigen is undetermined.

This clonotype originated in an adult in good health. The V gene is TRBV6-5, the J gene TRBJ1-2, with D possibly being TRBD1 (5 bases). This specimen consisted of peripheral blood, obtained on day 0 of AZD1222 vaccination. CDR3 sequence (DNA): TGTGCCAGCAGTTACGTCGGGGCGGATGGCTACACCTTC. This encodes CASSYVGADGYTF.